This TCR beta chain was captured by sequencing in a study of blood T cell repertoires in COVID-19. The wider study: Acute and convalescent COVID-19 samples came from the United States, Italy and Spain. The cDNA or gDNA used as material had been derived from T cells, B-cell-depleted T cells, or PBMCs.

V lost 0 bases, J lost 2 bases, and 4 bases stayed unmatched. CDR3 size: 16 residues. Germline V gene sequence: CDR1 KGHSH, CDR2 LQKENI. Per the authors' pipeline: Nucleated cell counts were estimated from reference gene primer amplification. Here immunoSEQ multiplex PCR was the method, and the copy in TCRdb shows in-frame clones only, minus some. The V and J calls and the clone size are those of that table, but D and trimming were determined from the DNA. In the table there are some 140,000 clones, 84% of which are singletons. Sequenced material: peripheral blood. The TCR sequence derives from a human donor in a cohort sampled during active COVID-19. The chain has TRBV18 and TRBJ2-7, with TRBD2 matching 10 bases. The DNA for the CDR3 is TGTGCCAGCTCACCACCGAACAGCGGGGGGGCCTACGAGCAGTACTTC. Protein: CASSPPNSGGAYEQYF.